This T cell receptor (beta chain) emerged from a study of PD-1 blockade in classical Hodgkin lymphoma. Looking at the study overall: Each patient was given nivolumab 3 mg/kg through a vein every 2 weeks.

The sample's time point: cycle 4 day 1 (C4D1), after 6 weeks of nivolumab. Each and every patient relapsed after autologous stem cell transplantation, and patients got differing brentuximab vedotin exposure. Magnetic depletion of unwanted cells isolated CD4+ T cells from thawed PBMCs. Each best response was a complete response, a partial response or progressive disease. Study-wide results and limits: A reduction in baseline TCR diversity was reportedly seen in newly diagnosed patients relative to healthy donors. Patients with a complete response exhibited baseline diversity comparable to newly diagnosed patients.

The method was immunoSEQ multiplex PCR; TCRdb's version includes in-frame clones alone and lacks a portion of them. The table lists 25,000 to 30,000 clones, under 80% of them singletons. V was pared by 3 bases and J by 2 bases, with 11 bases between. Germline-derived CDR1 and CDR2 are KGHSH and LQKENI. The CDR3 is 14 amino acids. To note about this clone: The target antigen is unknown.

This specimen consisted of CD4+ T cells from blood, obtained before the fourth cycle of nivolumab. The clonotype originates from a human donor with classical Hodgkin lymphoma. The chain combines TRBV18 with TRBJ2-7; a possible D gene is TRBD2 (5 bases). CDR3 in DNA: TGTGCCAGCTCACCGGACTCCCGAACCTACGAGCAGTACTTC. Protein product: CASSPDSRTYEQYF.